This T cell receptor (beta chain) came from a study of cytomegalovirus exposure and HLA in healthy donors. Study-wide points: In an earlier analysis, about 87% or about 30%: the productive usage of most TCR beta V segments.

A note on this clone: Its specificity is not known.

This CDR3 has 14 residues. The V end lost 1 base, the J end lost 1 base, and 5 bases lay between the germline ends. CDR1 is SGDLS and CDR2 is YYNGEE in the germline V gene. PCR was performed using 60 Vbeta and 13 Jbeta primers. TCRdb's copy holds only in-frame clones and misses some; the assay was immunoSEQ multiplex PCR. The sample holds 60,000 to 85,000 clones. The gene calls are TRBV9 and TRBJ2-2; no definite D call. The TCR originated in a man aged 50 or older in good health and CMV-seropositive. What was sequenced was PBMCs. This CDR3 reads CASSVSGNTGELFF. In DNA form, the CDR3 reads TGTGCCAGCAGCGTATCGGGGAACACCGGGGAGCTGTTTTTT.